This T cell receptor beta chain is drawn from a study of blood T cells in healthy people across ages. Findings and caveats of the study: Estimates drawn from one million T cells were deemed to understate diversity. Unknown CMV status may confound age-related changes in expanded clones.

Trimming removed 5 bases at V and 0 bases at J, with 16 bases between. CDR1 is MGHRA and CDR2 is YSYEKL in the germline V gene. The CDR3 loop spans 16 amino acids. The authors ran a second PCR of 7 to 11 cycles using a sample-barcoded 5' primer and a J-beta primer mix. TCRdb reprocessed the 5' RACE reads with MiXCR, giving one entry per CDR3 protein. Of 850,000 to 1,100,000 distinct CDR3 sequences listed, 35% to 40% were seen once; the top ten hold 13%. Investigators took approximately 9.4 milliliters of peripheral blood from every donor. In regard to this clonotype: Its antigen is not identified.

V is TRBV4-1 and J is TRBJ1-1; weak D call: TRBD1 (5 bases). The TCR was taken from a man aged 18 to 30 in good health. Material: blood. This chain's CDR3 is CASSGPIGEMNTEAFF. The CDR3 DNA reads as TGCGCCAGCAGCGGGCCGATAGGGGAAATGAACACTGAAGCTTTCTTT.